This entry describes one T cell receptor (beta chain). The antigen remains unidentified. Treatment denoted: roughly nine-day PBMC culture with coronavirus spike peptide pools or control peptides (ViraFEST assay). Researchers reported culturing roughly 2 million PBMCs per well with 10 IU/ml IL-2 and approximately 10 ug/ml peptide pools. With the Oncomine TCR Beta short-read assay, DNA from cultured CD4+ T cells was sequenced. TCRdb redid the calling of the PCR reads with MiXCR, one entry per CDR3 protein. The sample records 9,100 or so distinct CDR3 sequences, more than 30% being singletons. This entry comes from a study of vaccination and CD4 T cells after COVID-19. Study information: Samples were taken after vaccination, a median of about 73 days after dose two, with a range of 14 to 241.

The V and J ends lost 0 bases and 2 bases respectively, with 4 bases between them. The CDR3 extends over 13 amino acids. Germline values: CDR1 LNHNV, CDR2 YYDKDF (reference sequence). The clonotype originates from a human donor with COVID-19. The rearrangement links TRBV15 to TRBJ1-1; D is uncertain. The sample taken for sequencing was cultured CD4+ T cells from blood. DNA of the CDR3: TGTGCCACCAGCAGAGAGTGTAACACTGAAGCTTTCTTT. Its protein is CATSRECNTEAFF. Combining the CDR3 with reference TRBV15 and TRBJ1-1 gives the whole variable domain DAMVIQNPRYQVTQFGKPVTLSCSQTLNHNVMYWYQQKSSQAPKLLFHYYDKDFNNEADTPDNFQSRRPNTSFCFLDIRSPGLGDTAMYLCATSRECNTEAFFGQGTRLTVV.